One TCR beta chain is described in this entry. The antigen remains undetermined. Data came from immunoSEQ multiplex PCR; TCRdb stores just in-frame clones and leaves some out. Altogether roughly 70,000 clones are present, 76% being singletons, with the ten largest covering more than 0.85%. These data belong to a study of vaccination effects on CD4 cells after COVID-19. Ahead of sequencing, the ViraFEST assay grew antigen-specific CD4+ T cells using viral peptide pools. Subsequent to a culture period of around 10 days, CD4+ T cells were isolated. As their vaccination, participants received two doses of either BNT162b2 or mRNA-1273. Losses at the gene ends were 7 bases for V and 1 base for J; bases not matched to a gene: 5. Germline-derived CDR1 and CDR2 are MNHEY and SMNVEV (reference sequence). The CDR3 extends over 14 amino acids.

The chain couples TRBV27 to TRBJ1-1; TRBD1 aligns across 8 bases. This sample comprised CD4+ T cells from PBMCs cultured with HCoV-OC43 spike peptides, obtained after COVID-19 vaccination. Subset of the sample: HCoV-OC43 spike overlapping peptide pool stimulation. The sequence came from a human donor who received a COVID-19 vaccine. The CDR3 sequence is CASTDRGSNTEAFF. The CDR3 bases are TGTGCCAGCACCGACAGGGGATCGAACACTGAAGCTTTCTTT.